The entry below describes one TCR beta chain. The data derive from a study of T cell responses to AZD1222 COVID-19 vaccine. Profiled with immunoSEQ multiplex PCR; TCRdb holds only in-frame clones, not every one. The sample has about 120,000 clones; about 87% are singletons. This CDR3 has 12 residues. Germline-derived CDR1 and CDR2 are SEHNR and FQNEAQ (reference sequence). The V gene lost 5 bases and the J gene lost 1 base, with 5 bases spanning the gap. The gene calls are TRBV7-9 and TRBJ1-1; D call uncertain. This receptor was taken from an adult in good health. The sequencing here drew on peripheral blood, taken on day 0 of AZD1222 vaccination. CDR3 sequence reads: CASSRENTEAFF. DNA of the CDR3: TGTGCCAGCAGCAGGGAGAACACTGAAGCTTTCTTT.